The present entry profiles one T cell receptor (beta chain) with its context. The sample belongs to a study of blood T cell repertoires in COVID-19. The wider study: Material from acute and convalescent COVID-19 was sourced from the United States, Italy and Spain. T cells, B-cell-depleted T cells, or PBMCs supplied cDNA or gDNA.

Only in-frame clones appear in the TCRdb table, and some are missing; sequencing was by immunoSEQ multiplex PCR. The table has over 450,000 clones, 89% seen once; the top ten hold roughly 0.9%. Seattle cases were enrolled at active infection and followed longitudinally. This TCR was sampled from a man aged 18 to 29 with COVID-19, enrolled during active disease. The sequenced sample was peripheral blood.

CDR3 DNA sequence: TGCGCCAGCAGCTTGGCTACAGGGGCCTATGGCTACACCTTC. As protein: CASSLATGAYGYTF. The gene calls are TRBV5-1 and TRBJ1-2; 7 bases fit TRBD1. Germline lookup yields CDR1 SGHRS and CDR2 YFSETQ. This CDR3 region has 14 residues. V was pared by 0 bases and J by 4 bases, with 3 bases of the junction left unmatched.